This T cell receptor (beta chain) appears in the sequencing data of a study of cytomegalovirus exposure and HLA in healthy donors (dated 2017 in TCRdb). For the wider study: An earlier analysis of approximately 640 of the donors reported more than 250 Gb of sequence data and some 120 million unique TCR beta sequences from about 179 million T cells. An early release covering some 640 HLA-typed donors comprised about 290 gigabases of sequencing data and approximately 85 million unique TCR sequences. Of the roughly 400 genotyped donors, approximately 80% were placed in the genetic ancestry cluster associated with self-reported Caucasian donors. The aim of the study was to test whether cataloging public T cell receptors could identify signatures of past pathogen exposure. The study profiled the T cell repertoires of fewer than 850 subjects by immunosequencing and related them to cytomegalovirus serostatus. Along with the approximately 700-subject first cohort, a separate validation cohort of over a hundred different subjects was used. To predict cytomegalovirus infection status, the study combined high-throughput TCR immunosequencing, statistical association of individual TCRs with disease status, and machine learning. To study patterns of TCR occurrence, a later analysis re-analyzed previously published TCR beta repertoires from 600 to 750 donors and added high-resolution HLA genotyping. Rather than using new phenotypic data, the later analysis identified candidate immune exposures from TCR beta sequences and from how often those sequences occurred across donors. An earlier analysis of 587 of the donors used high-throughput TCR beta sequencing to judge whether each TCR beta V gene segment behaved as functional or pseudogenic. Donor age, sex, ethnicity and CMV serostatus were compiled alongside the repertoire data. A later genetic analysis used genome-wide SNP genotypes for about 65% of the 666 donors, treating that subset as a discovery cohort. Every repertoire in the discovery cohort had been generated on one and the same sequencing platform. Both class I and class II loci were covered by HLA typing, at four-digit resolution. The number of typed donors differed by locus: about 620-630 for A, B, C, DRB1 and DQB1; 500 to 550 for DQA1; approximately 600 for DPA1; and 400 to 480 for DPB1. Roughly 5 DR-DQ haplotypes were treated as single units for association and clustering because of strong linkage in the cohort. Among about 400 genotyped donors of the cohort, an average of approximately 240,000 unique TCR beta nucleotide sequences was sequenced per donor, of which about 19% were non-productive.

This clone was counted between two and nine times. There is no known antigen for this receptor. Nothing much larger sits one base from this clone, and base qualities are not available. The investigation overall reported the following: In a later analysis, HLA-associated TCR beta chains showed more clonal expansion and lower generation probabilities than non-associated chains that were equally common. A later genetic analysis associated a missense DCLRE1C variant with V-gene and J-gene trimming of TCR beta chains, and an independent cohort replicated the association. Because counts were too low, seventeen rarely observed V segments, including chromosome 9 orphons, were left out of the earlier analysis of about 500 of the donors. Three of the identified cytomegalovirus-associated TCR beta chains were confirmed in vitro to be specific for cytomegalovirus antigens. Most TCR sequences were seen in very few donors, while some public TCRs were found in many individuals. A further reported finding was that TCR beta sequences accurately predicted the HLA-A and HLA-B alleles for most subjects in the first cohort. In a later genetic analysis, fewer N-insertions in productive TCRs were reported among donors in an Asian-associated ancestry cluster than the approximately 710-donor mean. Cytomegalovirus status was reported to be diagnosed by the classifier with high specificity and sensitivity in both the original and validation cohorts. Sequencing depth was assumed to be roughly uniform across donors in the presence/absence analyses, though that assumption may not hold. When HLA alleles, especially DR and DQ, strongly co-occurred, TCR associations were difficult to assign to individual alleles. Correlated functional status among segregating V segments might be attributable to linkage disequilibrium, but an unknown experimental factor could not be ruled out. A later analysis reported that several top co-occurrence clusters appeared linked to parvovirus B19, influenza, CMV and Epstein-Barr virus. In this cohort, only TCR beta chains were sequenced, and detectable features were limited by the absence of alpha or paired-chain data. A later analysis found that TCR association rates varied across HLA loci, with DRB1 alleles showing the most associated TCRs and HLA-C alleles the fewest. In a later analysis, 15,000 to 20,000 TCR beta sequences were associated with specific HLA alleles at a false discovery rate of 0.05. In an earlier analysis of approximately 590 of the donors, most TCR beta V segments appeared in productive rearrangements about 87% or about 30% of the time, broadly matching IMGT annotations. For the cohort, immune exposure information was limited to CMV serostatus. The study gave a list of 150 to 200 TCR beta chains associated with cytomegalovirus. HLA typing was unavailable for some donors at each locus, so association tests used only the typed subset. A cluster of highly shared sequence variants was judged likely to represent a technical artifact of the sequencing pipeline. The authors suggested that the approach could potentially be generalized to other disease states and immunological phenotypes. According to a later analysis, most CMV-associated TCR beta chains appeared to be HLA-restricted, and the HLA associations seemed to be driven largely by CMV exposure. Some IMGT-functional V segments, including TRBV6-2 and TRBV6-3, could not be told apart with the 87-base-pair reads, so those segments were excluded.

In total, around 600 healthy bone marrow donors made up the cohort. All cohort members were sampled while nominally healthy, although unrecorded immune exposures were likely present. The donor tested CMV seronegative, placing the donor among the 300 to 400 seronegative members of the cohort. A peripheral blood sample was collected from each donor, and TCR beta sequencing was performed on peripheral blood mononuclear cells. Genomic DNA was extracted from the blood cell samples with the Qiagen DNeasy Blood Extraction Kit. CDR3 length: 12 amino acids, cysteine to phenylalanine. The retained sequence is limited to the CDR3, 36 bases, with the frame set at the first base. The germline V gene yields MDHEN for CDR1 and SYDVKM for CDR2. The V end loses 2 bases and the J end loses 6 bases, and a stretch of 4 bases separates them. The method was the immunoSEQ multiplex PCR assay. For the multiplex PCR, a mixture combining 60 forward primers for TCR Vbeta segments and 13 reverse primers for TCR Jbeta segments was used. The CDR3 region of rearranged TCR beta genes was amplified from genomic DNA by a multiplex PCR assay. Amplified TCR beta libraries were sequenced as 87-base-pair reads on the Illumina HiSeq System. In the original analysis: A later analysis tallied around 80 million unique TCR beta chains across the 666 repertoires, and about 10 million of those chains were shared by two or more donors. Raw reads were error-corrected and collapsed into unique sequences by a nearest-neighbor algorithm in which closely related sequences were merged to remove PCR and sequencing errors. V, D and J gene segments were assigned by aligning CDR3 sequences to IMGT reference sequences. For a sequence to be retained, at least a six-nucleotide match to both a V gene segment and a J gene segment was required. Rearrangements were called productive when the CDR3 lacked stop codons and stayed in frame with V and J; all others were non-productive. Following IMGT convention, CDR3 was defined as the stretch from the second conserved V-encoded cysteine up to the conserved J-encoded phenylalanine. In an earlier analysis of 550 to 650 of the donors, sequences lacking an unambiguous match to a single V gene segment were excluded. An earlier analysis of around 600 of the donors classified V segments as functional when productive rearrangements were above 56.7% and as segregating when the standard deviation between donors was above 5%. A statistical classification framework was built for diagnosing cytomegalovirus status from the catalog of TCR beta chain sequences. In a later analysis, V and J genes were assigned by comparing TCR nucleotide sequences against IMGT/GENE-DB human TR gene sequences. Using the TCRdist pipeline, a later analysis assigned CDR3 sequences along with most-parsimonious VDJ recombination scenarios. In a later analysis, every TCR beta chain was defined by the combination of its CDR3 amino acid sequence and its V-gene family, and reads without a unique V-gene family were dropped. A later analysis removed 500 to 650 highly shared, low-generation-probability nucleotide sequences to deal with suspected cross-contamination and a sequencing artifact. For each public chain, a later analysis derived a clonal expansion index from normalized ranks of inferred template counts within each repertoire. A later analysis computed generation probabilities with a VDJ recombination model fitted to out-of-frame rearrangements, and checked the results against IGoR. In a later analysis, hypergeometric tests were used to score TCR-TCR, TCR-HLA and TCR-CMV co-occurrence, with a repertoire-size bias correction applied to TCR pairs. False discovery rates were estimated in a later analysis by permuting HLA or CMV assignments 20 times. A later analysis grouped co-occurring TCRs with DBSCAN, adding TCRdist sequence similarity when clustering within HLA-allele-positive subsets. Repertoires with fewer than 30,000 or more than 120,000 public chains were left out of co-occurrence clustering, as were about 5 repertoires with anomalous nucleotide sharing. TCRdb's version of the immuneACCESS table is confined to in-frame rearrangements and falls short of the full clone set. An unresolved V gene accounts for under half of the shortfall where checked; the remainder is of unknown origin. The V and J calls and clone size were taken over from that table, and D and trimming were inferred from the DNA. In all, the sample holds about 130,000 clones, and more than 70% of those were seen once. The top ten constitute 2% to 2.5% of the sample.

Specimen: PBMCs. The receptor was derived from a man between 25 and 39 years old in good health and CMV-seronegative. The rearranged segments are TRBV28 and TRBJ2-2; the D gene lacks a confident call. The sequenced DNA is TGTGCCAGCAGTTTACTCCCCGGGGAGCTGTTTTTT. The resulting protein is CASSLLPGELFF.